This TCR beta chain was recorded in a study of blood T cell repertoires in COVID-19. Germline loops: CDR1 SGDLS, CDR2 YYNGEE. This CDR3 contains 15 residues. With 0 bases removed from V and 14 bases from J, the gap between germline ends came to 18 bases. Data came from immunoSEQ multiplex PCR; TCRdb stores just in-frame clones and leaves some out. The profile shows about 240,000 clones, 85% to 95% of them singletons. The chain recombines TRBV9 with TRBJ1-6; D gene unclear. This clonotype was obtained from a man aged 30 to 39 with COVID-19, enrolled during active disease. Sequenced material: peripheral blood. The CDR3 spells CASSVAEGSYGSLHF. DNA for the CDR3: TGTGCCAGCAGCGTAGCTGAGGGATCCTACGGTTCCCTCCACTTT.